The present T cell receptor (beta chain) was sequenced within a study of control samples from healthy donors and cancer patients (dated by TCRdb to 2018 to 2021). Libraries came from the immunoSEQ multiplex PCR assay. Drawn from immuneACCESS, this table holds only the in-frame rearrangements with V and J called that TCRdb kept. Clones are partly lost; checked studies trace under half to an unresolved V gene and leave the rest unexplained. The sample table lists roughly 130,000 clones, approximately 94% of them with a count of one. Clones ranked in the top ten supply roughly 1.7% of the sample. On this clone: The antigen it binds to is not known. Per-base quality was not reported, and no clone a single base away is much larger than it.

The sample consisted of PBMCs. This clonotype originated in a man between 45 and 60 years old with head and neck cancer.

The CDR3 here reads CAWGGTAGDPQHF. The nucleotides read TGTGCCTGGGGGGGGACAGCTGGAGATCCCCAGCATTTT. In this chain, TRBV30 is recombined with TRBJ1-5; 7 central bases correspond to TRBD1. The CDR3, cysteine through phenylalanine, is 13 amino acids long. Only the CDR3 region is kept as DNA, spanning 39 bases read in frame from base 1. Per the germline V gene (reference sequence), GTSNPN is the CDR1 and SVGIG is the CDR2. Germline trimming amounts to 5 bases on V and 10 bases on J, with 11 as the count of junction bases outside the gene matches.